These 19 T cell receptor beta chains came from one sample sequenced in a study of cytomegalovirus exposure and HLA in healthy donors. Primers for the PCR totalled 60 Vbeta and 13 Jbeta. Profiled with immunoSEQ multiplex PCR; TCRdb holds only in-frame clones, not every one. The data show some 87,000 clones, with 62% seen just once and around 5% held by the top ten. Sequencing was performed on PBMCs. The receptors originated from a woman aged 25 to 39 in good health and CMV-seropositive.

The chain recombines TRBV2 with TRBJ1-1, with 7 bases aligning to TRBD1. The CDR3 covers 14 residues. With V trimmed by 0 bases and J by 5 bases, 3 bases remained unmatched. Germline assignment: CDR1 SNHLY and CDR2 FYNNEI. The CDR3 DNA reads as TGTGCCAGCAGTGAAGCCGGGACAGTAACTGAAGCTTTCTTT. Translated: CASSEAGTVTEAFF.

The rearrangement joins TRBV2 to TRBJ1-2, with 11 bases identical to TRBD1. The CDR3 extends over 15 amino acids. Germline trimming cut 7 bases from V and 5 bases from J; bases unmatched to any gene: 9. Germline CDR1 SNHLY, CDR2 FYNNEI. CDR3 DNA: TGTGCCAGCAAACCCGGACAGGGGGCACCATATGGCTACACCTTC. Encoded protein: CASKPGQGAPYGYTF.

The genes are TRBV5-1 and TRBJ1-2; D unresolved. The CDR3 loop spans 14 amino acids. Trimming removed 4 bases at V and 7 bases at J, with 17 bases between. The germline gives CDR1 SGHRS, CDR2 YFSETQ. The CDR3 loop reads CASSPDSLGGGYTF. CDR3 in DNA: TGCGCCAGCAGCCCGGACTCCCTCGGTGGTGGCTACACCTTC.

The V gene is TRBV5-6, the J gene TRBJ2-5; D is perhaps TRBD2 (6 bases). Germline CDR1 reads SGHDT; CDR2 reads YYEEEE. V was pared by 5 bases and J by 9 bases, with 17 bases between. The CDR3 is 13 residues long. CDR3 in amino acids: CASSLGPGGAQYF. The CDR3 DNA reads TGTGCCAGCAGTCTGGGCCCCGGCGGGGCCCAGTACTTC. The full variable domain, completed using reference TRBV5-6 and TRBJ2-5, is DAGVTQSPTHLIKTRGQQVTLRCSPKSGHDTVSWYQQALGQGPQFIFQYYEEEERQRGNFPDRFSGHQFPNYSSELNVNALLLGDSALYLCASSLGPGGAQYFGPGTRLLVL.

V gene TRBV5-6 combines with J gene TRBJ2-7, with a tentative D call TRBD1 (6 bases). The CDR3 is made up of 14 amino acids. The V gene's germline CDR1 is SGHDT and CDR2 YYEEEE. The ends were cut back, 5 bases at V and 3 bases at J, with 15 bases in the middle. CDR3 coding DNA: TGTGCCAGCAGTTACAGGGTTTGGCTCTACGAGCAGTACTTC. This codes for CASSYRVWLYEQYF. Drawing the rest from reference TRBV5-6 and TRBJ2-7, the complete variable domain is DAGVTQSPTHLIKTRGQQVTLRCSPKSGHDTVSWYQQALGQGPQFIFQYYEEEERQRGNFPDRFSGHQFPNYSSELNVNALLLGDSALYLCASSYRVWLYEQYFGPGTRLTVT.

The J gene is TRBJ1-2, the V gene TRBV11-2; 12 nucleotides align to TRBD1. Germline trimming cut 4 bases from V and 4 bases from J; bases unmatched to any gene: 4. CDR3 length: 15 residues. Looked up from germline, CDR1 is SGHAT and CDR2 is FQNNGV. The CDR3 DNA sequence: TGTGCCAGCAGCTGGGGACAGGGGGCTGTCTATGGCTACACCTTC. This translates into CASSWGQGAVYGYTF.

This clone was seen a handful of times. V gene TRBV2 combines with J gene TRBJ2-7; perhaps TRBD1 as D (6 bases). The V end was cut by 4 bases, the J end by 3 bases, with 7 bases between. CDR1 and CDR2 (germline): SNHLY, FYNNEI. This CDR3 contains 12 residues. CDR3 protein: CASSGQVYEQYF. The CDR3 nucleotides are TGTGCCAGCAGTGGACAGGTCTACGAGCAGTACTTC.

This chain connects TRBV9 to TRBJ2-5; TRBD1 matches at 8 bases. Germline trimming cut 3 bases from V and 5 bases from J; bases unmatched to any gene: 6. CDR1 and CDR2 (germline): SGDLS, YYNGEE. This CDR3 contains 14 residues. CDR3 region: CASSAGQGVETQYF. The CDR3 DNA reads TGTGCCAGCAGCGCCGGACAGGGAGTCGAGACCCAGTACTTC.

Of note for this clone: The identical CDR3 is also encoded by other nucleotide sequences in the sample. The CDR3 loop is CSAGQGGGTDTQYF. The CDR3 DNA sequence: TGCAGCGCTGGACAGGGGGGAGGCACAGATACGCAGTATTTT. The V gene is TRBV29-1, the J gene TRBJ2-3; 10 bases line up with TRBD1. V dropped 7 bases and J dropped 1; count of bases not matched to a gene: 5. CDR3 size: 14 residues. Looked up from germline, CDR1 is SQVTM and CDR2 is ANQGSEA.

This clone was recorded once. The chain links TRBV5-1 to TRBJ1-1, with D perhaps matching TRBD1 (6 bases). The V gene's germline CDR1 is SGHRS and CDR2 YFSETQ. Deletions cut 0 bases from V and 2 bases from J, with 14 bases between. CDR3 length equals 16 residues. CDR3 loop: CASSLVTGRGNTEAFF. In DNA, the CDR3 is TGCGCCAGCAGCTTGGTCACAGGGAGGGGAAACACTGAAGCTTTCTTT.

This chain uses TRBV4-1 with TRBJ2-1; TRBD2 matches 8 bases. CDR3 size: 14 residues. J was trimmed by 5 bases and V by 7 bases; bases with no gene match: 7. Germline values: CDR1 MGHRA, CDR2 YSYEKL. DNA of the CDR3: TGCGCCAGCAACCGGGGGGGCAGGGACAATGAGCAGTTCTTC. Translating it yields CASNRGGRDNEQFF.

The V and J genes are TRBV27 and TRBJ1-1, with 12 bases fitting TRBD1. The CDR3 consists of 14 residues. The J segment lost 3 bases and the V segment lost 5 bases, leaving 1 base of the junction unmatched. From germline, CDR1 is MNHEY and CDR2 SMNVEV (reference sequence). The CDR3 here is CASSRDRGHTEAFF. CDR3 coding DNA: TGTGCCAGCAGTCGGGACAGGGGGCACACTGAAGCTTTCTTT.

This clone was recorded a few times. The chain uses TRBV27 and TRBJ2-5, with TRBD2 identical over 9 bases. The J call is doubtful: the DNA matches TRBJ2-7 better. The germline gives CDR1 MNHEY, CDR2 SMNVEV (reference sequence). The CDR3 totals 13 residues. The CDR3 nucleotides read TGTGCCAGCCTTGAAGCGGGAGGAAACGAGCAGTACTTC. Translated, it gives CASLEAGGNEQYF.

This chain connects TRBV5-1 to TRBJ2-7, with D possibly TRBD2 on 5 matching bases. Germline CDR1 SGHRS, CDR2 YFSETQ. The CDR3 is 16 amino acids. Trimming cost V 0 bases and J 4 bases, with 17 bases left between them. The CDR3 spells CASSLVVSRAGYEQYF. CDR3 in DNA: TGCGCCAGCAGCTTGGTTGTTTCGCGGGCTGGGTACGAGCAGTACTTC.

The sample holds a few counts of this clone. The rearrangement joins TRBV15 to TRBJ2-3; the match to TRBD1 covers 9 bases. The V segment lost 9 bases and the J segment 1 base; nucleotides outside the gene matches: 11. There are 16 residues in the CDR3. Germline V gives CDR1 LNHNV, CDR2 YYDKDF (reference sequence). CDR3 protein: CATRPSGQGGTDTQYF. CDR3 sequence (DNA): TGTGCCACACGGCCGTCGGGACAGGGCGGCACAGATACGCAGTATTTT.

This clone was counted once. The chain couples TRBV18 to TRBJ1-2; 10 nucleotides agree with TRBD1. CDR3 length: 17 residues. J was trimmed by 2 bases and V by 3 bases; bases with no gene match: 9. Germline V gene sequence: CDR1 KGHSH, CDR2 LQKENI. The CDR3 is CASSPTGTGVLNYGYTF. The CDR3 coding sequence is TGTGCCAGCTCACCTACCGGGACAGGGGTCCTGAACTATGGCTACACCTTC.

This chain connects TRBV7-2 to TRBJ2-7; 7 nucleotides agree with TRBD2. The CDR3 length is 15 residues. J was trimmed by 1 base and V by 5 bases; bases with no gene match: 8. The germline V gene encodes CDR1 SGHTA and CDR2 FQGNSA. This chain's CDR3 is CASSTASGVSYEQYF. In DNA, the CDR3 is TGTGCCAGCAGCACCGCGAGCGGGGTGTCCTACGAGCAGTACTTC.

The chain uses TRBV7-2 and TRBJ1-2; maybe TRBD1 (5 bases). Germline V gene data show CDR1 as SGHTA and CDR2 as FQGNSA. The CDR3 covers 14 residues. The V end lost 2 bases, the J end lost 7 bases, and 14 bases lay between the germline ends. CDR3 sequence (DNA): TGTGCCAGCAGCTTATCGTTGTGGGGCACTGGCTACACCTTC. Its translation is CASSLSLWGTGYTF.

This clone was seen more than once but under ten times. V usage is TRBV4-1 and J usage is TRBJ2-5, with D possibly TRBD2 on 6 matching bases. The J call may be faulty, since TRBJ2-7 better matches the DNA end. This CDR3 has 15 amino acids. Looked up from germline, CDR1 is MGHRA and CDR2 is YSYEKL. In nucleotides, the CDR3 is TGCGCCAGCAGCCAAGGGGAGGTAGCGGCCTACGAGCAGTACTTC. It codes for CASSQGEVAAYEQYF.